The table lists the clone carrying this T cell receptor (beta chain) with a few counts. The sample belongs to a study of blood T cell repertoires in COVID-19. On the study more broadly: Sample material is recorded as cDNA or gDNA derived from T cells, B-cell-depleted T cells, or PBMCs.

Assay used: immunoSEQ multiplex PCR; TCRdb lists only in-frame clones, some missing. The table shows 77,000 or so clones, with approximately 74% occurring only once. The CDR3 runs 14 residues. V dropped 5 bases and J dropped 4 bases, with 13 bases sitting between them. Germline V gene data show CDR1 as SGHAT and CDR2 as FQDESV (reference sequence). The sequencing sample was made of peripheral blood. This sequence was found in a human donor with acute or convalescent COVID-19. The donor label of this sample is uncertain. The chain recombines TRBV11-1 with TRBJ2-3; D is perhaps TRBD1 (6 bases). CDR3 protein: CASSPNRVADTQYF. CDR3 sequence (DNA): TGTGCCAGCAGCCCAAACAGGGTGGCAGATACGCAGTATTTT.